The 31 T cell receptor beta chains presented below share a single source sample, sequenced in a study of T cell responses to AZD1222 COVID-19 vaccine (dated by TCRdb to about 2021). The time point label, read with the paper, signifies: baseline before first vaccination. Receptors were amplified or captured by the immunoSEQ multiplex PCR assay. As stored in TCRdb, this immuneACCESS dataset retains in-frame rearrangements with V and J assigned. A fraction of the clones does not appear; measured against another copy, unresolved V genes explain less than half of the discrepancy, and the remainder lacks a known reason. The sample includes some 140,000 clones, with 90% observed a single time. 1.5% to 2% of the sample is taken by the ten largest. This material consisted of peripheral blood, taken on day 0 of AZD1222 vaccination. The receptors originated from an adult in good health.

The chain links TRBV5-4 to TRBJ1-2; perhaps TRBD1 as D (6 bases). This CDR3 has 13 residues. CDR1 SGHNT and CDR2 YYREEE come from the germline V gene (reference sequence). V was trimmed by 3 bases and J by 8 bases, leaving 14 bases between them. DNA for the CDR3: TGTGCCAGCAGCTCCCCAGGGGCTGGCGGCTACACCTTC. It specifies CASSSPGAGGYTF.

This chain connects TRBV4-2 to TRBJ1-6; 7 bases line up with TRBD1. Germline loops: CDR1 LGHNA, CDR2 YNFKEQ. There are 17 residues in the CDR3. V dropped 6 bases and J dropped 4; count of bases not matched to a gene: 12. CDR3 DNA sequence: TGTGCCAGCAGACCAACGCATGGGACAGATTATAATTCACCCCTCCACTTT. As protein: CASRPTHGTDYNSPLHF.

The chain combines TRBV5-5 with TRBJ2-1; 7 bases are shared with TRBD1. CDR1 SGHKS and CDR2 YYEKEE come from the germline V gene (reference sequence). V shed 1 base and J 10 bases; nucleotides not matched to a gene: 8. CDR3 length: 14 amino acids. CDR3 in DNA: TGTGCCAGCAGCTTGTTGGGACAGCCCCAGGAGCAGTTCTTC. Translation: CASSLLGQPQEQFF.

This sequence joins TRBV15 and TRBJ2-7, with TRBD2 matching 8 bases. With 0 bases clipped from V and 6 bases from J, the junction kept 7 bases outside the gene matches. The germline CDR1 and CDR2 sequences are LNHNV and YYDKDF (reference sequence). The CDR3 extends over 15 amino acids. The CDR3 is CATSRDRAGGLEQYF. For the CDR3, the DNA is TGTGCCACCAGCAGAGATAGGGCGGGAGGTCTCGAGCAGTACTTC.

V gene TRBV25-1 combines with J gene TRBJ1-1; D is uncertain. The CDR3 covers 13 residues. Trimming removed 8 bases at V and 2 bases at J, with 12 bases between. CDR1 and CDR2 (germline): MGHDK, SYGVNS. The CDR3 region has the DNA TGTGCCAGCTCGAACCACCAAAACACTGAAGCTTTCTTT. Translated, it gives CASSNHQNTEAFF.

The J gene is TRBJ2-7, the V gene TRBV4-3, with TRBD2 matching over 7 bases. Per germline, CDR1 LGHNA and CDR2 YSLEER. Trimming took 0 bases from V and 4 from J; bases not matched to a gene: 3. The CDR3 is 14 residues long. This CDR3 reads CASSQEPSGYEQYF. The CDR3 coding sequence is TGCGCCAGCAGCCAAGAGCCTAGCGGATACGAGCAGTACTTC.

CDR3 DNA: TGTGCCAGCAGTGCAAGCCGGGACAGGGGCACCTATGGCTACACCTTC. Amino acids: CASSASRDRGTYGYTF. The V and J genes are TRBV6-1 and TRBJ1-2; 10 nucleotides match TRBD1. The V and J ends lost 4 bases and 4 bases, in that order; junction bases with no gene match: 9. CDR3 size: 16 residues. The germline gives CDR1 MNHNS, CDR2 SASEGT.

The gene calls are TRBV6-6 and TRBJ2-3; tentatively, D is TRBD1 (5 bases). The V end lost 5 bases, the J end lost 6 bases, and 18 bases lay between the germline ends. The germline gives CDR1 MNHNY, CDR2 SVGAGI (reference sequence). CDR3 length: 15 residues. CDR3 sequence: CASSPDSPIGDTQYF. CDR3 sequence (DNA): TGTGCCAGCAGTCCCGACAGCCCAATTGGGGATACGCAGTATTTT.

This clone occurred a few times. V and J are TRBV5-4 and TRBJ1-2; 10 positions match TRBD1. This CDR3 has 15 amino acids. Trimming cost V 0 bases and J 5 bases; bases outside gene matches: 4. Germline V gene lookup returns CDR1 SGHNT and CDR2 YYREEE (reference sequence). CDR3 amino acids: CASSLVGGQGYGYTF. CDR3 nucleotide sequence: TGTGCCAGCAGCTTGGTAGGGGGACAGGGGTATGGCTACACCTTC.

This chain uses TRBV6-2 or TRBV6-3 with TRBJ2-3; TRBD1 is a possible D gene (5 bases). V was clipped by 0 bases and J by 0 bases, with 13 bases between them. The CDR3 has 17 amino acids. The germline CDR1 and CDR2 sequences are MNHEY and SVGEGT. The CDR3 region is CASSYSPQGFSTDTQYF. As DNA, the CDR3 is TGTGCCAGCAGTTACTCGCCCCAGGGCTTTAGCACAGATACGCAGTATTTT.

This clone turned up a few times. Here the CDR3 DNA reads TGTGCCAGCAGCTTAGAAATGGCGAGACAGTACTTC. Amino acids: CASSLEMARQYF. The rearrangement joins TRBV7-9 to TRBJ2-7, with no clear D. The length of the CDR3 is 12 residues. The V end was cut by 1 base, the J end by 10 bases, with 11 bases between. Germline-derived CDR1 and CDR2 are SEHNR and FQNEAQ (reference sequence).

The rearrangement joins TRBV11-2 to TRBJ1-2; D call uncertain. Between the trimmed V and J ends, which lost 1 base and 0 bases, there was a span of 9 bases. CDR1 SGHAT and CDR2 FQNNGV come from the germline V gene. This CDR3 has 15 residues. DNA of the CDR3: TGTGCCAGCAGCTTAGTGAGCAGAACTAACTATGGCTACACCTTC. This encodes CASSLVSRTNYGYTF.

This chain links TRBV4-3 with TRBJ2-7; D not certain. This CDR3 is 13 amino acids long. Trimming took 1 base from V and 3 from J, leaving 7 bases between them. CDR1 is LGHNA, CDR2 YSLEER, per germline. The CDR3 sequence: CASSQGKGYEQYF. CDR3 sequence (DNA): TGCGCCAGCAGCCAAGGAAAAGGCTACGAGCAGTACTTC.

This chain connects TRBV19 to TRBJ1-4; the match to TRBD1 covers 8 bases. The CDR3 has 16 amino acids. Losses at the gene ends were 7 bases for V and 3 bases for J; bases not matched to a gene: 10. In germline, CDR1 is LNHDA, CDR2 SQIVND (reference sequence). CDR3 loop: CASNGQGGLANEKLFF. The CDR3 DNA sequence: TGTGCCAGTAATGGACAGGGAGGTTTGGCTAATGAAAAACTGTTTTTT. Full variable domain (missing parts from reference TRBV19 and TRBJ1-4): DGGITQSPKYLFRKEGQNVTLSCEQNLNHDAMYWYRQDPGQGLRLIYYSQIVNDFQKGDIAEGYSVSREKKESFPLTVTSAQKNPTAFYLCASNGQGGLANEKLFFGSGTQLSVL.

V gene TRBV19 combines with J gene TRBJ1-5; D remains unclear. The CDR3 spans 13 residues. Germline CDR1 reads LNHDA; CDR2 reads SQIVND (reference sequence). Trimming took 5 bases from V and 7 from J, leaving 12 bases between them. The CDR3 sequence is CASSYLGLQPQHF. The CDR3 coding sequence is TGTGCCAGTAGTTATTTGGGTTTACAGCCCCAGCATTTT.

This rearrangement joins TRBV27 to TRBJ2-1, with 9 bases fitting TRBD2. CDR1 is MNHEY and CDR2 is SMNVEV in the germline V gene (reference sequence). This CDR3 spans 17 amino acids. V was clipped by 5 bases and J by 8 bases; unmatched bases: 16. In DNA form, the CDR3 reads TGTGCCAGCAGTCAAAGGGGGTGGGAAGCGGGAGGCCATGAGCAGTTCTTC. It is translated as CASSQRGWEAGGHEQFF.

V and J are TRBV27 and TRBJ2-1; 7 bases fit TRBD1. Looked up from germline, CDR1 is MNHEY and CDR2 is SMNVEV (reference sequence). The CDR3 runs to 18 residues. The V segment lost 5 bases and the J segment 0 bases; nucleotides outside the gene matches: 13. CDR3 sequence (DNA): TGTGCCAGCAGTACGATATTCACGACAGGGAGCTCCTACAATGAGCAGTTCTTC. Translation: CASSTIFTTGSSYNEQFF.

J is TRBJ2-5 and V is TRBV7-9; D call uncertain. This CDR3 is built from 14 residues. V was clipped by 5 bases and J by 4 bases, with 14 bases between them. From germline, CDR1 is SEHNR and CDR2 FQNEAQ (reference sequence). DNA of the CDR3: TGTGCCAGCAGCCCAACTGGTACCCGAGAGACCCAGTACTTC. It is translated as CASSPTGTRETQYF.

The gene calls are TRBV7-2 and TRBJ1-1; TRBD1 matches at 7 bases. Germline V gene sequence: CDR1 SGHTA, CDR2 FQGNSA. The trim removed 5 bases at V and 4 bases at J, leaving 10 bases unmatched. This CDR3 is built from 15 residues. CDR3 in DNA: TGTGCCAGCAGCCCCGTTAAGGGGGCGTCCACTGAAGCTTTCTTT. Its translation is CASSPVKGASTEAFF.

CDR3 bases: TGTGCCATGCTGGACAGTGTCCACGAGCAGTACTTC. Translated: CAMLDSVHEQYF. This chain joins TRBV3-1 (or the pseudogene TRBV3-2) and TRBJ2-7, with a possible D match to TRBD1 (6 bases). Germline CDR1 and CDR2: LGHDT and YNNKEL (reference sequence). This CDR3 region has 12 residues. The V and J ends lost 10 bases and 5 bases respectively, with 15 bases between them.

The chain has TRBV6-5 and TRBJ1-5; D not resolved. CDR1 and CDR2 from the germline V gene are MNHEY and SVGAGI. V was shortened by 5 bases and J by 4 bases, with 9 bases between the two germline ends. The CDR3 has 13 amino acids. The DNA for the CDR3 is TGTGCCAGCAGTCCGGATCGTAATCAGCCCCAGCATTTT. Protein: CASSPDRNQPQHF.

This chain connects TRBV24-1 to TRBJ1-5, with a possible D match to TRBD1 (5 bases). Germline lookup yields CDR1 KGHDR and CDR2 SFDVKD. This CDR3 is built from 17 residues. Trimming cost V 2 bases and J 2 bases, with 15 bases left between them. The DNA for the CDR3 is TGTGCCACCAGTGATTCGGTTGGGGGATCCGGCAATCAGCCCCAGCATTTT. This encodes CATSDSVGGSGNQPQHF.

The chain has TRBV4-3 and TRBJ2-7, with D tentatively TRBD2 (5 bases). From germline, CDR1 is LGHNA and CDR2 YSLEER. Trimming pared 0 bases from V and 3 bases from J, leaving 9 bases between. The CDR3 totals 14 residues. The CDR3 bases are TGCGCCAGCAGCCAAGAGAGGGAAAGCTACGAGCAGTACTTC. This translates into CASSQERESYEQYF.

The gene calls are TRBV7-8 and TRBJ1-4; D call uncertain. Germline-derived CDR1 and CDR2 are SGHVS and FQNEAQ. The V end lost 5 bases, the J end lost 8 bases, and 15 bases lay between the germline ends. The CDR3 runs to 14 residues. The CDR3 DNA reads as TGTGCCAGCAGCAGAGGTCAAGGAGGCGAAAAACTGTTTTTT. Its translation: CASSRGQGGEKLFF. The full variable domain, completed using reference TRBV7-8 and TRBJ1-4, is GAGVSQSPRYKVAKRGQDVALRCDPISGHVSLFWYQQALGQGPEFLTYFQNEAQLDKSGLPSDRFFAERPEGSVSTLKIQRTQQEDSAVYLCASSRGQGGEKLFFGSGTQLSVL.

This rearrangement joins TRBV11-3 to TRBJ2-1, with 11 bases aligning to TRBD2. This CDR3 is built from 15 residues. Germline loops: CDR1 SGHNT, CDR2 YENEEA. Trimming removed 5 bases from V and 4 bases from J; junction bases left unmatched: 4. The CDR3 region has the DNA TGTGCCAGCAGCCCGGGACTAGCGGAATACAATGAGCAGTTCTTC. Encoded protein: CASSPGLAEYNEQFF.

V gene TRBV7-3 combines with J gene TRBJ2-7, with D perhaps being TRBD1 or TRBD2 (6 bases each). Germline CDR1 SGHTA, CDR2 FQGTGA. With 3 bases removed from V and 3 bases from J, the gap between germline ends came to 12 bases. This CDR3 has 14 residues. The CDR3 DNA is TGTGCCAGCAGCTTGGAGGGGGGCGACTACGAGCAGTACTTC. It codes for CASSLEGGDYEQYF.

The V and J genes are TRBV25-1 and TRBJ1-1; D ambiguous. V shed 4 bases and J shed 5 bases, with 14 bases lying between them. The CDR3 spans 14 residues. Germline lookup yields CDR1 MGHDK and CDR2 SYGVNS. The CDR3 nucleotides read TGTGCCAGCAGTGGTCTAGGGATGGGTACTGAAGCTTTCTTT. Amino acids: CASSGLGMGTEAFF.

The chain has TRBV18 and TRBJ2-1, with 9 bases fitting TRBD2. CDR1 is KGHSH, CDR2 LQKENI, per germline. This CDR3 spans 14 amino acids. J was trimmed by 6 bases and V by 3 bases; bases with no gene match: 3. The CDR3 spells CASSPREGRNEQFF. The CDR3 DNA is TGTGCCAGCTCACCGCGGGAGGGCCGCAATGAGCAGTTCTTC.

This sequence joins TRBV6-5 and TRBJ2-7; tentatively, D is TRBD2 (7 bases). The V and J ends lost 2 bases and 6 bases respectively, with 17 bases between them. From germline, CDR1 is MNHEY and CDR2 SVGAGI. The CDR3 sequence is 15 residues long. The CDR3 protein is CASSYLMGGGSEQYF. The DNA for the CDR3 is TGTGCCAGCAGTTACCTTATGGGGGGGGGCAGCGAGCAGTACTTC.

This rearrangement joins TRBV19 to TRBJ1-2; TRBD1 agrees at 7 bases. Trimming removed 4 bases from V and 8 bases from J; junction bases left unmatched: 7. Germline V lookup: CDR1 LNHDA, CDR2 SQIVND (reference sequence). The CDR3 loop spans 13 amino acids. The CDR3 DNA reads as TGTGCCAGTAGTAGTACAGGGGTGGAGGGCTACACCTTC. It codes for CASSSTGVEGYTF.

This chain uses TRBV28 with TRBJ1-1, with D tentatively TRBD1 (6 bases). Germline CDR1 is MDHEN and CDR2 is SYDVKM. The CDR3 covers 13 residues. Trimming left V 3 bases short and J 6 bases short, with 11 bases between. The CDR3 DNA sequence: TGTGCCAGCAGTTTGTGGGGGGCCCCTGAAGCTTTCTTT. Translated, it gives CASSLWGAPEAFF.